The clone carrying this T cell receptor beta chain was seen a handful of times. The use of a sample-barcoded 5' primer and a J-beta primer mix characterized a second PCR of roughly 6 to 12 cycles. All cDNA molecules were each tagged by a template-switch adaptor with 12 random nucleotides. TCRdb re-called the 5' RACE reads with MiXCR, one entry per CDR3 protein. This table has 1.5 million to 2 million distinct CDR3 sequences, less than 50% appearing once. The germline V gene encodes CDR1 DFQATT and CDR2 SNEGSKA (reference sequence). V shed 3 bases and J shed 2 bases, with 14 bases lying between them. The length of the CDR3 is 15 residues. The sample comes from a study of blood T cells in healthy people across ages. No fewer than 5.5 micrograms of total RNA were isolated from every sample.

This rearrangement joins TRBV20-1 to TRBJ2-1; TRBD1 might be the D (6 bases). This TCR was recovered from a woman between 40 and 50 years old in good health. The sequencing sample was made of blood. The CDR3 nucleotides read TGCAGTGCTAGTATAGTCAGGGGAACCTACAATGAGCAGTTCTTC. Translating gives CSASIVRGTYNEQFF.